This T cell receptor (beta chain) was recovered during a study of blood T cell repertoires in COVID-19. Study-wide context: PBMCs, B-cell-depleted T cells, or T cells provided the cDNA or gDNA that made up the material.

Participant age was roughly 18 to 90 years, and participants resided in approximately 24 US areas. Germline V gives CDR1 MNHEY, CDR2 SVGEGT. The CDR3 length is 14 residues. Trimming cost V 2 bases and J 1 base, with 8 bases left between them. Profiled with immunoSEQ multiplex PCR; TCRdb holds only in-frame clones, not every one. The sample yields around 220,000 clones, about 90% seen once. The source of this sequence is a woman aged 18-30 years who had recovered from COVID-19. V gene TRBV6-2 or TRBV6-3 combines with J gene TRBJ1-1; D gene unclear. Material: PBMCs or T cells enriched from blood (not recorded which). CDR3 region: CASSYNSGNTEAFF. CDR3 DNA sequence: TGTGCCAGCAGTTACAATTCGGGGAACACTGAAGCTTTCTTT.